Listed below are T cell receptor beta chains from one sample, sequenced in a study of CD8 T cells in ankylosing spondylitis. TCRdb passed the 5' RACE reads through MiXCR, listing each CDR3 protein once. In the table there are about 220,000 distinct CDR3 sequences, 10% of which are singletons. Sequencing was performed on blood, either unsorted or a sorted T cell fraction (not recorded which). Receptors originate from a male donor with ankylosing spondylitis or in good health (not recorded which). Each CDR3 is given with its conserved first and last residue. Fields, in order: V gene, D gene, CDR3 protein. D genes are given only for firm matches.

V: TRBV14
D: NA
CDR3: CASSPLGQETQYF

V: TRBV7-2
D: TRBD1
CDR3: CASSARQGWTEAFF

V: TRBV24-1
D: TRBD2
CDR3: CATSGALAAQLDTQYF

V: TRBV18
D: NA
CDR3: CASSPGEGTEAFF

V: TRBV11-2
D: TRBD1
CDR3: CASSPPGTGVAFF

V: TRBV7-6
D: NA
CDR3: CASSLDSPRSNEKLFF

V: TRBV7-3
D: TRBD1
CDR3: CASSQDRDDGYTF

V: TRBV28
D: NA
CDR3: CASSNTGLNTEAFF

V: TRBV12-3/TRBV12-4
D: TRBD1
CDR3: CASSLGQGNSDTQYF

V: TRBV12-3/TRBV12-4
D: TRBD1
CDR3: CASKRQGELNEQFF

V: TRBV28
D: NA
CDR3: CASSLFGGTNQPQHF

V: TRBV12-3/TRBV12-4
D: TRBD1
CDR3: CASSTPGQGVLAQYF

V: TRBV15
D: NA
CDR3: CATSRDLAAGSPDTQYF

V: TRBV4-2
D: NA
CDR3: CASSQDGGLSGSTDTQYF

V: TRBV12-3/TRBV12-4
D: TRBD2
CDR3: CASSWSGGIDTQYF

V: TRBV12-3/TRBV12-4
D: NA
CDR3: CASSFSYGYTF

V: TRBV20-1
D: NA
CDR3: CSAREGAEYF

V: TRBV7-3
D: TRBD1
CDR3: CASSSNRGQGPDTQYF

V: TRBV5-1
D: NA
CDR3: CASSLIVGGAGTGELFF

V: TRBV5-1
D: NA
CDR3: CASSSEGDSYEQYF

V: TRBV5-8
D: NA
CDR3: CASSPGRLAKNIQYF

V: TRBV28
D: NA
CDR3: CASSLIQMNTEAFF

V: TRBV5-5
D: NA
CDR3: CASSPGPTGNTIYF

V: TRBV3-1
D: NA
CDR3: CASSHGPYNEQFF

V: TRBV5-1
D: TRBD1
CDR3: CASSLGTVPNSPLHF

V: TRBV11-2
D: TRBD1
CDR3: CASSLTYHSGGADTQYF

V: TRBV5-1
D: TRBD1
CDR3: CASSQGASSSGANVLTF

V: TRBV3-1
D: NA
CDR3: CASEPDYQETQYF

V: TRBV5-5
D: NA
CDR3: CASSYDGSSANEQFF

V: TRBV20-1
D: TRBD1
CDR3: CSAIQGAGGTEAFF

V: TRBV18
D: NA
CDR3: CASSPPGRQETQYF

V: TRBV27
D: NA
CDR3: CASSPGQTGGYTF

V: TRBV5-1
D: TRBD1
CDR3: CASSLEPGQGGEKLFF

V: TRBV5-1
D: NA
CDR3: CASSSSGQERNSPLHF

V: TRBV4-2
D: NA
CDR3: CASSPGTYEKLFF

V: TRBV27
D: TRBD1
CDR3: CASRGTGRKGEQYF

V: TRBV27
D: NA
CDR3: CASSLRGTLSNQPQHF

V: TRBV5-1
D: TRBD2
CDR3: CASSLITSGGRETQYF

V: TRBV20-1
D: NA
CDR3: CSASGARKILNTEAFF

V: TRBV29-1
D: NA
CDR3: CSVEDPREVSGSYEQYF

V: TRBV12-3/TRBV12-4
D: NA
CDR3: CASSAREGVAGNQPQHF

V: TRBV5-5
D: TRBD1
CDR3: CASSLAGTVNTGELFF

V: TRBV7-2
D: NA
CDR3: CASSNQATGSPGELFF

V: TRBV7-3
D: NA
CDR3: CASSLMGGSNTGELFF

V: TRBV6-1
D: NA
CDR3: CASSPPGQFSYNEQFF

V: TRBV5-5
D: TRBD1
CDR3: CASSAETGALWGNYGYTF

V: TRBV28
D: TRBD2
CDR3: CASSSITSGGASWAKTYNEQFF

V: TRBV27
D: NA
CDR3: CASSQFTGRSSYEQYF

V: TRBV12-3/TRBV12-4
D: TRBD1
CDR3: CASRRDRATNEQFF

V: TRBV5-1
D: NA
CDR3: CASSLDNGNTGELFF

V: TRBV5-1
D: TRBD1
CDR3: CASSSGQGAYEQYF

V: TRBV27
D: TRBD2
CDR3: CASSLSGGPNYNEQFF

V: TRBV20-1
D: NA
CDR3: CSARDPGAGELFF

V: TRBV7-2
D: NA
CDR3: CASSPQGTASSGNTIYF

V: TRBV12-3/TRBV12-4
D: TRBD2
CDR3: CASSRGLAITPDTQYF

V: TRBV12-3/TRBV12-4
D: NA
CDR3: CASSLPGLQYF

V: TRBV6-1
D: NA
CDR3: CASSEARQVNRAFF